Given below is one T cell receptor (beta chain) in context. What it binds is unknown. This PCR relied on a set of 60 Vbeta primers and 13 Jbeta primers. Clones were sequenced by immunoSEQ multiplex PCR, and TCRdb holds only the in-frame ones, with some missing. This sample has roughly 130,000 clones, with approximately 80% found just once. This sample stems from a study of cytomegalovirus exposure and HLA in healthy donors. Whole-study findings and limits: Within an earlier analysis, most TCR beta V segments proved productive either about 87% or about 30% of the time. Across HLA loci, a later analysis found differing TCR association rates, with DRB1 most and HLA-C fewest. Cytomegalovirus-associated status was assigned to approximately 160 TCR beta chains. Researchers reported in a later analysis that a missense DCLRE1C variant was tied to TCR beta V- and J-gene trimming.

Trimming stripped 4 bases from V and 7 bases from J, with 10 bases between. Germline CDR1 is MGHDK and CDR2 is SYGVNS. The CDR3 totals 12 residues. Input material: PBMCs. The chain recombines TRBV25-1 with TRBJ1-2; weak D call: TRBD1 (6 bases). The TCR sequence derives from a male donor in good health and CMV-seropositive. The chain's CDR3 is CASSGTGFGYTF. CDR3 DNA: TGTGCCAGCAGTGGAACAGGGTTTGGCTACACCTTC.